One and the same sample provided the 20 T cell receptor beta chains below, sequenced in a study of T cells in Graves' hyperthyroidism and ophthalmopathy. Researchers amplified the TCR beta CDR3 regions from RNA transcripts. The TCR CDR3 was amplified in a first-round RT-PCR using the HTBI primer set. TCRdb ran MiXCR on the multiplex PCR reads and lists one entry per CDR3 protein. The profile shows about 600,000 distinct CDR3 sequences, approximately 14% of them singletons. Sequencing was done on a sample of blood. The receptors come from a woman aged 18-35 years with Graves' ophthalmopathy.

Many counts were recorded for this clonotype. The J gene is TRBJ2-7, the V gene TRBV6-2 or TRBV6-3; either TRBD1 or TRBD2 may supply D (5 bases each). CDR3 size: 15 residues. The germline V and J ends were trimmed by 0 bases and 3 bases, with 12 bases remaining between them. Per germline, CDR1 MNHEY and CDR2 SVGEGT. CDR3 region: CASSYSVSGGYEQYF. The CDR3 nucleotides are TGTGCCAGCAGTTACTCAGTCAGTGGGGGCTACGAGCAGTACTTC.

The table lists this clonotype with many counts. V gene TRBV28 combines with J gene TRBJ2-1, with 8 bases lining up with TRBD2. The CDR3 has 16 amino acids. The germline CDR1 and CDR2 sequences are MDHEN and SYDVKM. J lost 1 base, V lost 2 bases, and 4 bases had no gene match. The CDR3 DNA reads TGTGCCAGCAGTTTAATCGGGAGGGGATCCTACAATGAGCAGTTCTTC. This sequence encodes CASSLIGRGSYNEQFF.

This clonotype was recorded many times. The chain has TRBV7-9 and TRBJ2-7, with 14 nucleotides matching TRBD2. Trimming cost V 3 bases and J 6 bases; bases outside gene matches: 1. Per the germline V gene, CDR1 is SEHNR and CDR2 is FQNEAQ (reference sequence). This CDR3 contains 14 residues. The CDR3 reads CASSLGLAGAEQYF. In DNA, the CDR3 is TGTGCCAGCAGCTTGGGACTAGCGGGAGCCGAGCAGTACTTC.

V and J are TRBV10-3 and TRBJ2-2, with D hard to call. Germline assignment: CDR1 ENHRY and CDR2 SYGVKD. The length of the CDR3 is 13 residues. V was clipped by 8 bases and J by 3 bases, with 10 bases between them. For the CDR3, the DNA is TGTGCCATCCGGAGCCAGGACACCGGGGAGCTGTTTTTT. It yields the protein CAIRSQDTGELFF.

The J gene is TRBJ2-5, the V gene TRBV7-2; D gene ambiguous. The CDR3 runs to 12 residues. Trimming took off 4 bases at V and 5 bases at J, with 8 bases between the two ends. CDR1 SGHTA and CDR2 FQGNSA come from the germline V gene. The DNA for the CDR3 is TGTGCCAGCAGCTCCAATGAGGAGACCCAGTACTTC. Translation gives CASSSNEETQYF. Together with reference TRBV7-2 and TRBJ2-5, the CDR3 gives the full variable domain: GAGVSQSPSNKVTEKGKDVELRCDPISGHTALYWYRQSLGQGLEFLIYFQGNSAPDKSGLPSDRFSAERTGGSVSTLTIQRTQQEDSAVYLCASSSNEETQYFGPGTRLLVL.

This clonotype has a count of ten or more. The rearrangement links TRBV27 to TRBJ2-7; D is undetermined. The CDR3 totals 13 residues. V was cut by 6 bases and J by 0 bases, with 9 bases left in between. Per the germline V gene, CDR1 is MNHEY and CDR2 is SMNVEV (reference sequence). CDR3 DNA sequence: TGTGCCAGCAGGACTGCGGTCTCCTACGAGCAGTACTTC. This encodes CASRTAVSYEQYF.

The chain combines TRBV20-1 with TRBJ2-3, with a tentative D call TRBD1 (5 bases). V lost 0 bases and J 6 bases, leaving 22 bases between the germline ends. Germline V gene data show CDR1 as DFQATT and CDR2 as SNEGSKA (reference sequence). CDR3 length: 17 residues. CDR3 protein: CSARDTNSEWGSDTQYF. The DNA of the CDR3 is TGCAGTGCTAGAGATACGAACTCCGAATGGGGCTCCGATACGCAGTATTTT.

This clonotype was seen at least ten times. The gene calls are TRBV3-1 and TRBJ1-3, with a weak D call TRBD1 (5 bases). Trimming removed 0 bases from V and 3 bases from J, with 12 bases in between. Germline loops: CDR1 LGHDT, CDR2 YNNKEL (reference sequence). The CDR3 totals 16 residues. The CDR3 loop reads CASSQDEGVFGNTIYF. The CDR3 coding sequence is TGTGCCAGCAGCCAAGATGAAGGGGTTTTTGGAAACACCATATATTTT.

The CDR3 sequence is CASSEGGKTYSYNEQFF. The CDR3 nucleotides read TGTGCCAGCAGTGAGGGCGGGAAAACCTACTCCTACAATGAGCAGTTCTTC. The chain carries TRBV2 and TRBJ2-1; weak D call: TRBD2 (6 bases). CDR3 length: 17 residues. CDR1 is SNHLY, CDR2 FYNNEI, per germline. V lost 3 bases, J lost 0 bases, and 15 bases lay in between.

V and J are TRBV19 and TRBJ2-3; TRBD2 is a possible D gene (5 bases). Germline V gene sequence: CDR1 LNHDA, CDR2 SQIVND (reference sequence). The CDR3 loop spans 17 amino acids. V shed 11 bases and J shed 0 bases, with 24 bases lying between them. The CDR3 bases are TGTGCCTCCAAACGGGTGACTAAGCTTACTAGCACAGATACGCAGTATTTT. Translated: CASKRVTKLTSTDTQYF.

This clonotype came up many times. The rearrangement joins TRBV2 to TRBJ2-6; D is ambiguous. The germline gives CDR1 SNHLY, CDR2 FYNNEI. Trimming pared 3 bases from V and 4 bases from J, leaving 1 base between. This CDR3 has 12 amino acids. CDR3 coding DNA: TGTGCCAGCAGTGAGGGGGCCAACGTCCTGACTTTC. Translated, it gives CASSEGANVLTF.

This clonotype came up a few times. The gene calls are TRBV30 and TRBJ2-7; D is possibly TRBD1 (5 bases). In germline, CDR1 is GTSNPN, CDR2 SVGIG (reference sequence). The V gene lost 0 bases and the J gene lost 7 bases, with 10 bases spanning the gap. CDR3 length: 12 residues. The CDR3 here is CAWSVGAGEQYF. DNA for the CDR3: TGTGCCTGGAGTGTAGGGGCCGGGGAGCAGTACTTC.

This clonotype was seen at least ten times. V gene TRBV7-9 combines with J gene TRBJ2-1; 10 bases map to TRBD2. V dropped 0 bases and J dropped 3; count of bases not matched to a gene: 2. CDR3 size: 16 residues. From germline, CDR1 is SEHNR and CDR2 FQNEAQ (reference sequence). The CDR3 coding sequence is TGTGCCAGCAGCTTAGCGCCTAGCGGGAGCTACAATGAGCAGTTCTTC. Its translation is CASSLAPSGSYNEQFF.

This clonotype was observed a few times. The V gene is TRBV20-1, the J gene TRBJ1-3; 8 bases agree with TRBD1. V was pared by 0 bases and J by 4 bases, with 5 bases of the junction left unmatched. The length of the CDR3 is 15 residues. Germline CDR1 DFQATT, CDR2 SNEGSKA (reference sequence). CDR3 in DNA: TGCAGTGCTAGAGATCCTCAGGGGGCCGGAAACACCATATATTTT. This gives the protein CSARDPQGAGNTIYF.

This clonotype came up a few times. This chain links TRBV5-5 with TRBJ2-2; 7 nucleotides agree with TRBD1. Germline assignment: CDR1 SGHKS and CDR2 YYEKEE (reference sequence). Trimming took 0 bases from V and 10 from J; bases not matched to a gene: 3. The CDR3 totals 13 residues. The CDR3 spells CASSLADRVELFF. The CDR3, as DNA: TGTGCCAGCAGCTTGGCTGACAGGGTGGAGCTGTTTTTT.

This clonotype was picked up many times. V usage is TRBV29-1 and J usage is TRBJ1-2; tentatively, D is TRBD1 (6 bases). Trimming stripped 7 bases from V and 8 bases from J, with 23 bases between. This CDR3 comprises 14 residues. Germline values: CDR1 SQVTM, CDR2 ANQGSEA. The CDR3 coding sequence is TGCAGCGCGGCAGGGGACCGCGTTATCGAAGGCTACACCTTC. Protein: CSAAGDRVIEGYTF.

There are many counts of this clonotype. CDR3 amino acids: CASSLTGAQPQHF. The CDR3 DNA reads TGTGCCAGCAGCTTAACAGGGGCCCAGCCCCAGCATTTT. The gene calls are TRBV7-3 and TRBJ1-5; D is possibly TRBD1 (5 bases). The germline V gene encodes CDR1 SGHTA and CDR2 FQGTGA. The CDR3 totals 13 residues. V gave up 0 bases and J gave up 7 bases, with 7 bases separating them.

The rearrangement uses TRBV18 and TRBJ2-6; D is undetermined. The CDR3 is 19 residues long. Per the germline V gene, CDR1 is KGHSH and CDR2 is LQKENI. V was cut by 0 bases and J by 0 bases, with 15 bases left in between. CDR3 protein: CASSPPGISLRSGANVLTF. CDR3 sequence (DNA): TGTGCCAGCTCACCACCAGGTATTAGTCTCCGCTCTGGGGCCAACGTCCTGACTTTC.

The CDR3 DNA is TGTGCCAGCAGCCAAGAAGCGGGTGAAGCTTTCTTT. It encodes CASSQEAGEAFF. The chain combines TRBV3-1 with TRBJ1-1; D call uncertain. The CDR3 is 12 residues long. V was shortened by 0 bases and J by 7 bases, with 6 bases between the two germline ends. CDR1 is LGHDT and CDR2 is YNNKEL in the germline V gene (reference sequence).

This clonotype has a count of ten or more. This chain links TRBV20-1 with TRBJ2-1; TRBD2 agrees at 11 bases. This CDR3 contains 14 residues. Per the germline V gene, CDR1 is DFQATT and CDR2 is SNEGSKA (reference sequence). J lost 6 bases, V lost 1 base, and 2 bases had no gene match. CDR3 in DNA: TGCAGTGCTAGAGTGGGACTAGCGGTCAATGAGCAGTTCTTC. Encoded protein: CSARVGLAVNEQFF.